This T cell receptor beta chain was profiled in a study of shared clonotypes between healthy human individuals. It was CD45RO-negative cells, positively selected for CCR7, that made up naive CD8 cells, with terminally differentiated effector memory CD45RA+ cells excluded. Comment on this clone: Its target is not known.

Findings of the study overall: Memory subsets generally showed lower estimated richness than naive subsets. The small donor group covered limited genetic and exposure diversity.

Looked up from germline, CDR1 is LNHNV and CDR2 is YYDKDF (reference sequence). The CDR3 covers 20 residues. The trim removed 0 bases at V and 3 bases at J, leaving 17 bases unmatched. Method: immunoSEQ multiplex PCR; TCRdb's copy keeps in-frame clones and lacks some. Of 700,000 to 950,000 clones in the sample, roughly 96% are singletons; the top ten hold less than 0.25%. V usage is TRBV15 and J usage is TRBJ1-5; 7 nucleotides agree with TRBD1. The sequencing input was naive CD8+ T cells sorted from blood. This sequence was found in a man aged 25 to 40 in good health. The CDR3 DNA follows: TGTGCCACCAGCAGAGATAGGGGGCAAACCACAGGGTTTGTCAATCAGCCCCAGCATTTT. This translates into CATSRDRGQTTGFVNQPQHF.